The 11 T cell receptor beta chains in this list originate from one sample, sequenced in a study of blood T cells in healthy people across ages. With a J-beta primer mix and a sample-barcoded 5' primer, a second PCR ran about 6 to 11 cycles. Using its own MiXCR run on the 5' RACE reads, TCRdb lists one record per CDR3 protein. The sample includes about 1.4 million distinct CDR3 sequences, almost 60% seen only once; the top ten take roughly 6.3%. Input material: blood. The receptor set was obtained from a man aged 18 to 29 in good health.

The chain carries TRBV13 and TRBJ2-5, with 13 positions matching TRBD2. Germline CDR1 PRHDT, CDR2 FYEKMQ (reference sequence). V trimming: 5 bases; J trimming: 11 bases; junction bases outside the gene matches: 14. This CDR3 spans 16 amino acids. As DNA, the CDR3 is TGTGCCAGCAGCCGTTTACTAGCGGGAGGGCGGAGTGAGCAGTACTTC. Its protein is CASSRLLAGGRSEQYF.

This chain links TRBV2 with TRBJ1-5; a weak D match, TRBD1 (5 bases). This CDR3 contains 13 residues. Trimming removed 7 bases from V and 5 bases from J, with 12 bases in between. From germline, CDR1 is SNHLY and CDR2 FYNNEI. The CDR3 DNA follows: TGTGCCAGCAACCCCGGGGGACATCAGCCCCAGCATTTT. Its protein product is CASNPGGHQPQHF.

The V call is TRBV5-1, the J call TRBJ2-1; 7 nucleotides align to TRBD2. The CDR3 consists of 15 residues. In germline, CDR1 is SGHRS, CDR2 YFSETQ. With 3 bases clipped from V and 7 bases from J, the junction kept 10 bases outside the gene matches. CDR3 DNA sequence: TGCGCCAGCAGCTCAGGACGAGCGGGACTAAATGAGCAGTTCTTC. Residues: CASSSGRAGLNEQFF.

This chain connects TRBV21-1 to TRBJ2-4. TRBV21-1 corresponds to a pseudogene. The CDR3 consists of 14 residues. CDR3 bases: TGTGCCAGCAGCAAATCAGTCGCCAAAAACATTCAGTACTTC. It translates to CASSKSVAKNIQYF.

The rearrangement uses TRBV29-1 and TRBJ1-5, with TRBD1 matching 10 bases. The CDR3 is 14 residues long. CDR1 SQVTM and CDR2 ANQGSEA come from the germline V gene. V shed 3 bases, J shed 5 bases, and the junction held 4 bases outside the gene matches. The CDR3 DNA reads TGCAGCGTTGATACGGGGACAGGGGATCAGCCCCAGCATTTT. The encoded protein is CSVDTGTGDQPQHF.

The sample holds a few counts of this clonotype. The chain is built from TRBV2 and TRBJ2-1, with 9 bases matching TRBD1. The CDR3 is made up of 16 amino acids. With 8 bases clipped from V and 6 bases from J, the junction kept 14 bases outside the gene matches. CDR1 and CDR2 (germline): SNHLY, FYNNEI. The CDR3 protein is CASRITRTGDGNEQFF. In nucleotides, the CDR3 is TGTGCCAGCCGCATTACCCGGACAGGGGATGGCAATGAGCAGTTCTTC.

The gene calls are TRBV20-1 and TRBJ2-7; 10 nucleotides agree with TRBD1. Trimming removed 0 bases from V and 4 bases from J; junction bases left unmatched: 6. CDR3 length: 15 residues. Germline CDR1 is DFQATT and CDR2 is SNEGSKA (reference sequence). Here the CDR3 reads CSARDVGQGGYEQYF. CDR3 coding DNA: TGCAGTGCTAGAGATGTCGGACAGGGGGGATACGAGCAGTACTTC.

The chain employs TRBV4-1 and TRBJ2-2; tentative D call: TRBD1 (6 bases). The CDR3 is made up of 15 amino acids. Germline V gene lookup returns CDR1 MGHRA and CDR2 YSYEKL. The V gene lost 1 base and the J gene lost 6 bases, with 12 bases spanning the gap. The CDR3 sequence: CASSQVTGKPGELFF. The CDR3 nucleotides read TGCGCCAGCAGCCAAGTAACAGGGAAACCCGGGGAGCTGTTTTTT.

In its sample, this clonotype was seen a few times. The chain employs TRBV7-2 and TRBJ1-2, with a weak D call TRBD1 (5 bases). The CDR3 spans 13 residues. Trimming took 6 bases from V and 4 from J, leaving 12 bases between them. The germline V gene encodes CDR1 SGHTA and CDR2 FQGNSA. The CDR3 loop is CASSPTQGYGYTF. CDR3 nucleotide sequence: TGTGCCAGCAGTCCCACCCAGGGCTATGGCTACACCTTC.

The chain uses TRBV6-1 and TRBJ2-7; D is uncertain. V shed 2 bases and J shed 0 bases, with 11 bases lying between them. CDR3 length: 15 residues. Germline CDR1 is MNHNS and CDR2 is SASEGT. CDR3 in DNA: TGTGCCAGCAGTGAATCGGGCTTCAGCTCCTACGAGCAGTACTTC. Protein: CASSESGFSSYEQYF.

The CDR3 here is CASTETTAMNTGELFF. DNA for the CDR3: TGTGCCAGCACCGAGACCACAGCAATGAACACCGGGGAGCTGTTTTTT. The rearrangement uses TRBV25-1 and TRBJ2-2; D not resolved. Trimming removed 7 bases from V and 1 base from J, with 16 bases in between. Germline V gene sequence: CDR1 MGHDK, CDR2 SYGVNS. This CDR3 region has 16 residues.